This passage covers 24 T cell receptor beta chains from one sample sequenced in a study of T cells after yellow fever vaccination. TCRdb analysed the 5' RACE reads with MiXCR anew, one entry per CDR3 protein. The sample yields under 700,000 distinct CDR3 sequences, roughly 17% seen once. Sample: PBMCs, taken 4 to 6 days after the first yellow fever vaccination. The origin of the receptors is a man between 18 and 29 years old who received the YFV17D yellow fever vaccine.

In its sample, this clonotype was seen many times. The genes are TRBV12-3 or TRBV12-4 and TRBJ2-3; weak D call: TRBD1 (6 bases). The V end lost 5 bases, the J end lost 2 bases, and 11 bases lay between the germline ends. This CDR3 has 14 amino acids. In DNA form, the CDR3 reads TGTGCCAGCAGTACTGGGGGCTTCACAGATACGCAGTATTTT. Encoded protein: CASSTGGFTDTQYF.

The chain combines TRBV5-6 with TRBJ2-3; 11 positions match TRBD2. CDR3 length: 16 residues. Germline-derived CDR1 and CDR2 are SGHDT and YYEEEE. The V gene end was trimmed by 1 base and the J gene end by 3 bases; junction bases not matched to a gene: 4. Written as DNA, the CDR3 is TGTGCCAGCAGCTTGAGAGCTAGCGGGAGGACAGATACGCAGTATTTT. As protein: CASSLRASGRTDTQYF.

The genes are TRBV29-1 and TRBJ2-3; D is undetermined. Per germline, CDR1 SQVTM and CDR2 ANQGSEA. V was trimmed by 2 bases and J by 5 bases, leaving 11 bases between them. The CDR3 sequence is 13 residues long. CDR3 loop: CSVERPSGDTQYF. CDR3 DNA sequence: TGCAGCGTTGAAAGGCCTTCGGGAGATACGCAGTATTTT.

The gene calls are TRBV6-5 and TRBJ2-1; D is ambiguous. CDR1 is MNHEY, CDR2 SVGAGI, per germline. This CDR3 is 15 amino acids long. Deletions cut 3 bases from V and 0 bases from J, with 9 bases between. CDR3 DNA: TGTGCCAGCAGTTATACGAGAAGCTCCTACAATGAGCAGTTCTTC. It codes for CASSYTRSSYNEQFF.

The rearrangement joins TRBV4-3 to TRBJ1-4, with a weak D call TRBD1 (5 bases). Per germline, CDR1 LGHNA and CDR2 YSLEER. The CDR3 is 15 residues long. The ends were cut back, 4 bases at V and 2 bases at J, with 11 bases in the middle. CDR3 protein: CASSRMWGTNEKLFF. As DNA, the CDR3 is TGCGCCAGCAGCCGGATGTGGGGGACTAATGAAAAACTGTTTTTT.

A few counts support this clonotype. The chain is built from TRBV7-8 and TRBJ1-1; D is uncertain. The germline gives CDR1 SGHVS, CDR2 FQNEAQ. The V gene lost 2 bases and the J gene lost 4 bases, with 11 bases spanning the gap. CDR3 length equals 14 residues. The CDR3 DNA reads as TGTGCCAGCAGCTTAATGGAGGCGGCCACTGAAGCTTTCTTT. It is translated as CASSLMEAATEAFF.

This clonotype appeared a few times. The chain uses TRBV5-1 and TRBJ2-2; 9 bases line up with TRBD1. This CDR3 is built from 18 residues. In germline, CDR1 is SGHRS, CDR2 YFSETQ. V lost 0 bases and J lost 3; bases outside the gene matches: 9. CDR3: CASSLVGQGIGDTGELFF. CDR3 DNA sequence: TGCGCCAGCAGCTTGGTGGGACAGGGAATCGGGGACACCGGGGAGCTGTTTTTT.

There are a few counts of this clonotype. The V and J genes are TRBV7-6 and TRBJ1-5; D uncertain. The germline V gene has CDR1 SGHVS and CDR2 FNYEAQ. The CDR3 covers 13 residues. With 5 bases removed from V and 7 bases from J, the gap between germline ends came to 12 bases. The CDR3 loop is CASSRTWKQPQHF. The CDR3 bases are TGTGCCAGCAGCAGGACCTGGAAGCAGCCCCAGCATTTT.

The chain links TRBV20-1 to TRBJ2-6; D gene unclear. In germline, CDR1 is DFQATT, CDR2 SNEGSKA (reference sequence). With 4 bases removed from V and 0 bases from J, the gap between germline ends came to 4 bases. The CDR3 is made up of 13 amino acids. CDR3 loop: CSAMNSGANVLTF. In DNA form, the CDR3 reads TGCAGTGCTATGAACTCTGGGGCCAACGTCCTGACTTTC.

This chain links TRBV29-1 with TRBJ1-2, with a tentative D call TRBD1 (5 bases). The CDR3 sequence is 11 residues long. V lost 8 bases and J lost 0, with 7 bases in between. CDR1 SQVTM and CDR2 ANQGSEA come from the germline V gene. The DNA for the CDR3 is TGCAGCACGACAGCTAACTATGGCTACACCTTC. Protein: CSTTANYGYTF.

In its sample, this clonotype was seen a few times. This rearrangement joins TRBV20-1 to TRBJ2-5; D is unclear. CDR3 length equals 12 residues. V gave up 0 bases and J gave up 4 bases, with 6 bases separating them. CDR1 is DFQATT and CDR2 is SNEGSKA in the germline V gene (reference sequence). CDR3 in amino acids: CSARDSPETQYF. The CDR3 region has the DNA TGCAGTGCTAGAGACAGTCCAGAGACCCAGTACTTC.

J is TRBJ2-7 and V is TRBV5-6; TRBD1 matches at 8 bases. Germline CDR1 is SGHDT and CDR2 is YYEEEE. V lost 3 bases, J lost 4 bases, and 9 bases stayed unmatched. The CDR3 is made up of 15 amino acids. The CDR3 nucleotides read TGTGCCAGCAGCTGGGACAGGCCTTCCCCTTACGAGCAGTACGTC. This codes for CASSWDRPSPYEQYV.

V and J are TRBV29-1 and TRBJ1-4; no clear D gene. Trimming stripped 4 bases from V and 0 bases from J, with 9 bases between. From germline, CDR1 is SQVTM and CDR2 ANQGSEA. The CDR3 contains 14 residues. Here the CDR3 DNA reads TGCAGCGTTGGGTTGCGTACAACTAATGAAAAACTGTTTTTT. It specifies CSVGLRTTNEKLFF.

This chain uses TRBV29-1 with TRBJ1-2; D is undetermined. CDR1 and CDR2 (germline): SQVTM, ANQGSEA. Between the trimmed V and J ends, which lost 0 bases and 4 bases, there was a span of 21 bases. The CDR3 is 17 amino acids. CDR3 nucleotide sequence: TGCAGCGTTGAAGAGGCCAGCAACGAACTCACGGCCTATGGCTACACCTTC. This sequence encodes CSVEEASNELTAYGYTF.

The chain couples TRBV20-1 to TRBJ2-1, with D maybe TRBD2 (5 bases). Between the trimmed V and J ends, which lost 0 bases and 3 bases, there was a span of 9 bases. This CDR3 is built from 14 residues. Germline V gene sequence: CDR1 DFQATT, CDR2 SNEGSKA (reference sequence). The CDR3 region has the DNA TGCAGTGCTAGAGAACTACTAGACTACAATGAGCAGTTCTTC. Residues: CSARELLDYNEQFF.

The chain employs TRBV20-1 and TRBJ2-7; D not certain. The CDR3 has 14 residues. The V gene's germline CDR1 is DFQATT and CDR2 SNEGSKA (reference sequence). Trimming took off 0 bases at V and 2 bases at J, with 11 bases between the two ends. The CDR3 region has the DNA TGCAGTGCTAGAGATAGAGGCCAAACCTACGAGCAGTACGTC. Translating it yields CSARDRGQTYEQYV.

This clonotype was detected only a few times. The rearrangement uses TRBV15 and TRBJ2-1; 7 nucleotides agree with TRBD2. J was trimmed by 0 bases and V by 0 bases; bases with no gene match: 8. Germline CDR1 is LNHNV and CDR2 is YYDKDF (reference sequence). This CDR3 region has 18 residues. The CDR3 DNA is TGTGCCACCAGCAGAGATGGCGAGCGGGGAAGCTCCTACAATGAGCAGTTCTTC. This encodes CATSRDGERGSSYNEQFF.

V gene TRBV27 combines with J gene TRBJ2-5, with unresolved D. The germline V and J ends were trimmed by 5 bases and 4 bases, with 17 bases remaining between them. The CDR3 runs to 15 residues. From germline, CDR1 is MNHEY and CDR2 SMNVEV (reference sequence). This CDR3 is CASSPRFYPGETQYF. The CDR3 region has the DNA TGTGCCAGCAGTCCTCGTTTTTATCCCGGAGAGACCCAGTACTTC.

This clonotype has only a few counts. The rearrangement links TRBV9 to TRBJ2-1; 7 nucleotides match TRBD1. CDR1 SGDLS and CDR2 YYNGEE come from the germline V gene. The CDR3 has 13 amino acids. The V gene end was trimmed by 2 bases and the J gene end by 10 bases; junction bases not matched to a gene: 6. The DNA of the CDR3 is TGTGCCAGCAGCGTGGGGGACAGAAGCGAGCAGTTCTTC. As protein: CASSVGDRSEQFF.

V is TRBV12-3 or TRBV12-4 and J is TRBJ2-5; D may be TRBD1 (6 bases). V dropped 10 bases and J dropped 3 bases, with 15 bases sitting between them. CDR3 length: 13 amino acids. In DNA form, the CDR3 reads TGTGCCATCGGACAGTGGCCTAAAGAGACCCAGTACTTC. It codes for CAIGQWPKETQYF.

This chain links TRBV20-1 with TRBJ2-1; 9 bases are shared with TRBD2. This CDR3 is built from 16 residues. CDR1 and CDR2 from the germline V gene are DFQATT and SNEGSKA (reference sequence). V shed 7 bases and J 0 bases; nucleotides not matched to a gene: 10. The CDR3 DNA sequence: TGCAGTGGGGTAGCGGGGGCCTACAGCTCCTACAATGAGCAGTTCTTC. It codes for CSGVAGAYSSYNEQFF.

This clonotype was counted between two and nine times. The genes are TRBV25-1 and TRBJ2-1; a possible D gene is TRBD2 (5 bases). Deletions cut 2 bases from V and 0 bases from J, with 5 bases between. CDR1 and CDR2 from the germline V gene are MGHDK and SYGVNS. There are 14 residues in the CDR3. CDR3: CASSEGSSYNEQFF. The DNA for the CDR3 is TGTGCCAGCAGTGAAGGGAGCTCCTACAATGAGCAGTTCTTC.

The chain couples TRBV7-2 to TRBJ2-3; 8 positions match TRBD2. Germline V gene lookup returns CDR1 SGHTA and CDR2 FQGNSA. The CDR3 is 15 residues long. The V and J ends lost 4 bases and 3 bases, in that order; junction bases with no gene match: 6. The CDR3 sequence: CASSYGTSGTDTQYF. In nucleotides, the CDR3 is TGTGCCAGCAGCTACGGGACTAGTGGGACAGATACGCAGTATTTT.

A few counts support this clonotype. This chain connects TRBV12-5 to TRBJ2-3; no clear D. Trimming took off 7 bases at V and 3 bases at J, with 11 bases between the two ends. Germline assignment: CDR1 LGHNT and CDR2 FRNRAP. The CDR3 extends over 13 amino acids. The CDR3 protein is CASAILGTDTQYF. CDR3 bases: TGTGCTAGTGCTATACTGGGGACAGATACGCAGTATTTT.